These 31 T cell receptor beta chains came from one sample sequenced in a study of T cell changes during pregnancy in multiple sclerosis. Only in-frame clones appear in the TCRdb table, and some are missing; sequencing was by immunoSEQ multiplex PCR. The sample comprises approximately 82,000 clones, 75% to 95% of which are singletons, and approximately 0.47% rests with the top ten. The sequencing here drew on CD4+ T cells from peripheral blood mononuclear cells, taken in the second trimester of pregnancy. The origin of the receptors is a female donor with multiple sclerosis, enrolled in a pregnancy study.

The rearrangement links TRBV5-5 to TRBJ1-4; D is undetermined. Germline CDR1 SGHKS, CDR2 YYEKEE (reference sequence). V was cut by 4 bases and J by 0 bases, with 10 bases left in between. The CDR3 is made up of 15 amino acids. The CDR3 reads CASSLSGTTNEKLFF. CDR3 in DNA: TGTGCCAGCAGCCTCTCGGGGACAACTAATGAAAAACTGTTTTTT.

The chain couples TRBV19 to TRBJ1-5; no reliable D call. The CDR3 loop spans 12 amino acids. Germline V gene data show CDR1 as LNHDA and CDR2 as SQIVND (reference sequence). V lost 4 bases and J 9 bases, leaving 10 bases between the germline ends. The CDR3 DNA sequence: TGTGCCAGTAGTACAACTTCATGGCCCCAGCATTTT. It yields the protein CASSTTSWPQHF. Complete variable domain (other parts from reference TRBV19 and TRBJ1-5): DGGITQSPKYLFRKEGQNVTLSCEQNLNHDAMYWYRQDPGQGLRLIYYSQIVNDFQKGDIAEGYSVSREKKESFPLTVTSAQKNPTAFYLCASSTTSWPQHFGDGTRLSIL.

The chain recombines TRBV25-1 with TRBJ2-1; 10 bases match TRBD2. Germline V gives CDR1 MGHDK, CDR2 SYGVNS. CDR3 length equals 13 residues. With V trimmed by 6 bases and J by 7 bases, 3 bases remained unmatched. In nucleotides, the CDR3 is TGTGCCAGCAGAAGCGGGGGGGGTAATGAGCAGTTCTTC. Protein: CASRSGGGNEQFF.

The CDR3 region has the DNA TGCGCCAGCAGCCAAGATACCCGGGTTGACAATGAGCAGTTCTTC. Its protein product is CASSQDTRVDNEQFF. The rearrangement uses TRBV4-3 and TRBJ2-1; no firm D call. The CDR3 has 15 amino acids. Per the germline V gene, CDR1 is LGHNA and CDR2 is YSLEER. Trimming took off 0 bases at V and 5 bases at J, with 11 bases between the two ends.

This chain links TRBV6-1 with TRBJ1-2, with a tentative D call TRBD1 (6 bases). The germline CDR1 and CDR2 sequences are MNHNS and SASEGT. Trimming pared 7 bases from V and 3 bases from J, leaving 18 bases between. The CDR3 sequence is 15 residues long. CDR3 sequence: CASKLTGGRDYGYTF. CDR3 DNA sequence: TGTGCCAGCAAGTTAACCGGGGGGCGCGACTATGGCTACACCTTC.

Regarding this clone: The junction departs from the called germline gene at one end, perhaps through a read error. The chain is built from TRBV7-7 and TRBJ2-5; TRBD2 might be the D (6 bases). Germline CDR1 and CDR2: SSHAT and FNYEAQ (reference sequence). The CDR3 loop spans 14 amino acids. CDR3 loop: CASSLAAGRETQYF. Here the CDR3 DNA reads TGTGCTAGCAGCTTAGCGGCGGGGAGGGAGACCCAGTACTTC.

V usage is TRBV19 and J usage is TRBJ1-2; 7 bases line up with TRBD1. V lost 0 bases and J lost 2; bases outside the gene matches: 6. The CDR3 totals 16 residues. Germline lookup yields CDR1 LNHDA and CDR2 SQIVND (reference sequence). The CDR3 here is CASSIDSGTANYGYTF. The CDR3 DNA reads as TGTGCCAGTAGTATAGACTCCGGGACAGCCAACTATGGCTACACCTTC.

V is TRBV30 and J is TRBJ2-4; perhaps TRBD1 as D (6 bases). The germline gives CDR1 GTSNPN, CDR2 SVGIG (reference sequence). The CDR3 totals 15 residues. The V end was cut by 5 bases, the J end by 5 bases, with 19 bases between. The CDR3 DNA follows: TGTGCCTGGGAACCCATGGGGGCAGGGGAAAACATTCAGTACTTC. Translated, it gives CAWEPMGAGENIQYF.

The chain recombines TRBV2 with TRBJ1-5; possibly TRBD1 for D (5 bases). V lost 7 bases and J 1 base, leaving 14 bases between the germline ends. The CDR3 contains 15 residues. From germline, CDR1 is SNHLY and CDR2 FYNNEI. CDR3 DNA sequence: TGTGCCAGCATACGGGACGGGGGAAGCAATCAGCCCCAGCATTTT. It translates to CASIRDGGSNQPQHF. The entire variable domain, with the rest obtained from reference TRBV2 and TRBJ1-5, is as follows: EPEVTQTPSHQVTQMGQEVILRCVPISNHLYFYWYRQILGQKVEFLVSFYNNEISEKSEIFDDQFSVERPDGSNFTLKIRSTKLEDSAMYFCASIRDGGSNQPQHFGDGTRLSIL.

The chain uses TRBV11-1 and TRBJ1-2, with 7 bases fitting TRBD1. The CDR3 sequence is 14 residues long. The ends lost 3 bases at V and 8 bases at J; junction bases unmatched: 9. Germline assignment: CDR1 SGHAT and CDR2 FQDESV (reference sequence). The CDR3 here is CASSFEQGIGGYTF. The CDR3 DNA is TGTGCCAGCAGCTTTGAACAGGGGATTGGGGGCTACACCTTC.

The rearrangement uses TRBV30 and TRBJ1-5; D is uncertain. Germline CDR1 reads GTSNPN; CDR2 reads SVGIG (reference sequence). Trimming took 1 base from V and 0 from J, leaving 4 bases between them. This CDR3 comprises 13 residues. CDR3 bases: TGTGCCTGGAGTGCGGGTAGCAATCAGCCCCAGCATTTT. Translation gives CAWSAGSNQPQHF.

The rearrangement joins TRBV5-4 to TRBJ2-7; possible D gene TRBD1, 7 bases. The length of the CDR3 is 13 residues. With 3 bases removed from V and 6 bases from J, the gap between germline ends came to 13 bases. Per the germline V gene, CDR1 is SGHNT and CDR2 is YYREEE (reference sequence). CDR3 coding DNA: TGTGCCAGCAGCTCCCCAGGGGGGCGCGAGCAGTACTTC. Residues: CASSSPGGREQYF. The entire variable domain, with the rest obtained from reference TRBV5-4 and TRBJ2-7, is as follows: ETGVTQSPTHLIKTRGQQVTLRCSSQSGHNTVSWYQQALGQGPQFIFQYYREEENGRGNFPPRFSGLQFPNYSSELNVNALELDDSALYLCASSSPGGREQYFGPGTRLTVT.

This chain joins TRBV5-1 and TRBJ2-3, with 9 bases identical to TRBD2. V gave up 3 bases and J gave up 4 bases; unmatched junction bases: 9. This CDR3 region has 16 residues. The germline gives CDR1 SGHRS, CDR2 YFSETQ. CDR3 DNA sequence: TGCGCCAGCAGCTATAGCGGGAGAGGGGTCGCAGATACGCAGTATTTT. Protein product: CASSYSGRGVADTQYF.

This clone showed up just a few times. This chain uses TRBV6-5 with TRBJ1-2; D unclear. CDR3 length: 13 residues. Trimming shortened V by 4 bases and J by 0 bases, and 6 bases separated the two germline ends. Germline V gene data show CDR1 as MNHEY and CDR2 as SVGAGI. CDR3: CASSLQSNYGYTF. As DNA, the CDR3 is TGTGCCAGCAGTTTGCAGTCTAACTATGGCTACACCTTC.

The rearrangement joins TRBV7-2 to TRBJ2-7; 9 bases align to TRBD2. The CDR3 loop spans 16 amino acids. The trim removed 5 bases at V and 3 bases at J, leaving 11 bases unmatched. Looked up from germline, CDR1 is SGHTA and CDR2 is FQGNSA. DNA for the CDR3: TGTGCCAGCAGCCCCGGGTCGCGGGGGGGCCTCTACGAGCAGTACTTC. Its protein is CASSPGSRGGLYEQYF.

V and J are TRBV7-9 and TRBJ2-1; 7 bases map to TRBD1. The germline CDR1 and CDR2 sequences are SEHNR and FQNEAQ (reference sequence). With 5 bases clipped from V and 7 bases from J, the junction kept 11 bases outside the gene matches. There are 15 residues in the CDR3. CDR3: CASSPGTVELNEQFF. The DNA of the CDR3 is TGTGCCAGCAGCCCCGGGACAGTCGAGTTGAATGAGCAGTTCTTC.

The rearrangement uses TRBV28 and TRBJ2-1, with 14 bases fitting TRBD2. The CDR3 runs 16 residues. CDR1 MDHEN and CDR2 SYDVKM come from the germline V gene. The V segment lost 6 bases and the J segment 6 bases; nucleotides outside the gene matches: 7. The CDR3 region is CASSSGTSGRINEQFF. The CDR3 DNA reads TGTGCCAGCAGCTCCGGGACTAGCGGGAGAATCAATGAGCAGTTCTTC.

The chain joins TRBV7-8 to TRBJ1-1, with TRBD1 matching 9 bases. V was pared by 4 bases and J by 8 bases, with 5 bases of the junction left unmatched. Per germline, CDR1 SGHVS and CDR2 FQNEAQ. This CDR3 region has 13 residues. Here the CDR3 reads CASSYRDRVEAFF. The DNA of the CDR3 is TGTGCCAGCAGCTATCGGGACAGGGTAGAAGCTTTCTTT.

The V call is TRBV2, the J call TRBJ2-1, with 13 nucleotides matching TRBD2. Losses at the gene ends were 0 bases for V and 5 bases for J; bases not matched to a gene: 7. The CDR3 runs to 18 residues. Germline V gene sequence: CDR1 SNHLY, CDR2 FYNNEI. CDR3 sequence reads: CASSEALQGLAGDNEQFF. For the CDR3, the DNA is TGTGCCAGCAGTGAAGCGCTTCAAGGACTAGCGGGAGACAATGAGCAGTTCTTC.

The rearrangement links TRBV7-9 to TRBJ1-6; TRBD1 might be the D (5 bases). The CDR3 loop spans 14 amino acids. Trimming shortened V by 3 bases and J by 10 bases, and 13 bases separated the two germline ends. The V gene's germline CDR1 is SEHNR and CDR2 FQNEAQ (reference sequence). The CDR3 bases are TGTGCCAGCAGCTTGGTCCAGGGAGGCTCACCCCTCCACTTT. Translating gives CASSLVQGGSPLHF.

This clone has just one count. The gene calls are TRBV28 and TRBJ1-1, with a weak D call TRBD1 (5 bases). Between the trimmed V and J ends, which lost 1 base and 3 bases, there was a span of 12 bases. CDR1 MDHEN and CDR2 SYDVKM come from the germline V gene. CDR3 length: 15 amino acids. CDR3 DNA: TGTGCCAGCAGTTTATACCCAGGGTTGGACACTGAAGCTTTCTTT. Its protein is CASSLYPGLDTEAFF.

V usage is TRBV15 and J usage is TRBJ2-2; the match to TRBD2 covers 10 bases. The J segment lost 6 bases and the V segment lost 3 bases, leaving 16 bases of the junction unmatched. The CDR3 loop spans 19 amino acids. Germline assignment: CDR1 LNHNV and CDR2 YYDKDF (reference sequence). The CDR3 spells CATSRRGGSAGGRSGELFF. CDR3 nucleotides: TGTGCCACCAGCAGGCGAGGGGGTTCAGCGGGGGGGCGGTCCGGGGAGCTGTTTTTT.

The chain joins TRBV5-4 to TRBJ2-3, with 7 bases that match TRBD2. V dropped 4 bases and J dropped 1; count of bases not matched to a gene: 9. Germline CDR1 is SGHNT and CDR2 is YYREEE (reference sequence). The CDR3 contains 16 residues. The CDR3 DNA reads TGTGCCAGCAGCCCGTCGACTAGCTGGGGCACAGATACGCAGTATTTT. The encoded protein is CASSPSTSWGTDTQYF.

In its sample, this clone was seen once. The CDR3 loop reads CASSLSGRAVSGTDTQYF. Here the CDR3 DNA reads TGCGCCAGCAGCTTGTCCGGGAGGGCCGTATCTGGCACAGATACGCAGTATTTT. The rearrangement joins TRBV5-1 to TRBJ2-3; 8 bases agree with TRBD2. Germline V CDR1 and CDR2: SGHRS, YFSETQ. This CDR3 contains 18 residues. V gave up 1 base and J gave up 1 base; unmatched junction bases: 11.

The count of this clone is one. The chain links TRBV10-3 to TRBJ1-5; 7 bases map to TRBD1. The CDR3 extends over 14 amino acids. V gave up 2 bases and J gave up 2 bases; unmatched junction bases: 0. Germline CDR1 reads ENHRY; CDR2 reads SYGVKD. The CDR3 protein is CAISETGGNQPQHF. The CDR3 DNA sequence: TGTGCCATCAGTGAGACAGGGGGCAATCAGCCCCAGCATTTT.

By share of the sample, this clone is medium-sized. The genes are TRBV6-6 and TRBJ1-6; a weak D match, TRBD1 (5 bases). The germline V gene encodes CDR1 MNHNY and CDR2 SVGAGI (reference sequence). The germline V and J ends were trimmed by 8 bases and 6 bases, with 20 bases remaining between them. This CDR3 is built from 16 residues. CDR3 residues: CASWGVRLGLNSPLHF. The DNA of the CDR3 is TGTGCCAGCTGGGGGGTTAGATTGGGGCTTAATTCACCCCTCCACTTT.

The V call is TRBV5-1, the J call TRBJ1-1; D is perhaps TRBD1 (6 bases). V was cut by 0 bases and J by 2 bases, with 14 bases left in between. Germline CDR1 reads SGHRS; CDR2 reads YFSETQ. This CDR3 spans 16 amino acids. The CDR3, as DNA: TGCGCCAGCAGCTTGGCCCAGGGGACAACCAACACTGAAGCTTTCTTT. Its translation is CASSLAQGTTNTEAFF.

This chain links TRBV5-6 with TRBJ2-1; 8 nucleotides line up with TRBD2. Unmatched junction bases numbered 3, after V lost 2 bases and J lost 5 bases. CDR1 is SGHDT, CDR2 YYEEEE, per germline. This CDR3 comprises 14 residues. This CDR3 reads CASSFRGGHNEQFF. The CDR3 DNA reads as TGTGCCAGCAGCTTCCGGGGGGGCCACAATGAGCAGTTCTTC.

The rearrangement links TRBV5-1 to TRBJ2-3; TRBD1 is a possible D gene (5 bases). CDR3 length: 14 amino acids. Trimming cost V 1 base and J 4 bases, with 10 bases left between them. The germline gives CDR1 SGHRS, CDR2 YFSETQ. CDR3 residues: CASSLQGRADTQYF. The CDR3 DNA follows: TGCGCCAGCAGCTTGCAGGGCCGAGCAGATACGCAGTATTTT. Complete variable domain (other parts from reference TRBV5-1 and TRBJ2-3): KAGVTQTPRYLIKTRGQQVTLSCSPISGHRSVSWYQQTPGQGLQFLFEYFSETQRNKGNFPGRFSGRQFSNSRSEMNVSTLELGDSALYLCASSLQGRADTQYFGPGTRLTVL.

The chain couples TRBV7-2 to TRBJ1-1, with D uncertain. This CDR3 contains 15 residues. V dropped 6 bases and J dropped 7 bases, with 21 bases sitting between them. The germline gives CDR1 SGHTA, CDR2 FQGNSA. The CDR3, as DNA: TGTGCCAGCAGACGAGGCATCGGGTTGAGTGGTGAAGCTTTCTTT. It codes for CASRRGIGLSGEAFF.

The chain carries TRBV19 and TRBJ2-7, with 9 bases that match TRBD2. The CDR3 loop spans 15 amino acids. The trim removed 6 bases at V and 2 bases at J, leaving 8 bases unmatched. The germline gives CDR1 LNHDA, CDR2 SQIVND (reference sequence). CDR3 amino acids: CASRSGREGPYEQYF. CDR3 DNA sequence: TGTGCCAGTAGAAGCGGGCGGGAGGGGCCCTACGAGCAGTACTTC.